This TCR beta chain comes out of a study of blood T cell repertoires in COVID-19. Only in-frame clones appear in the TCRdb table, and some are missing; sequencing was by immunoSEQ multiplex PCR. The data hold more than 110,000 clones, with approximately 90% observed a single time. The sequenced sample was peripheral blood. This TCR derives from a woman in her thirties or forties with acute or convalescent COVID-19.

In DNA form, the CDR3 reads TGTGCCAGCAGTGACTGGTCGGGGGAAAAACTGTTTTTT. Its protein is CASSDWSGEKLFF. The V call is TRBV6-4, the J call TRBJ1-4; D call uncertain. Trimming removed 1 base at V and 8 bases at J, with 8 bases between. Germline loops: CDR1 MRHNA, CDR2 SNTAGT. The CDR3 extends over 13 amino acids.